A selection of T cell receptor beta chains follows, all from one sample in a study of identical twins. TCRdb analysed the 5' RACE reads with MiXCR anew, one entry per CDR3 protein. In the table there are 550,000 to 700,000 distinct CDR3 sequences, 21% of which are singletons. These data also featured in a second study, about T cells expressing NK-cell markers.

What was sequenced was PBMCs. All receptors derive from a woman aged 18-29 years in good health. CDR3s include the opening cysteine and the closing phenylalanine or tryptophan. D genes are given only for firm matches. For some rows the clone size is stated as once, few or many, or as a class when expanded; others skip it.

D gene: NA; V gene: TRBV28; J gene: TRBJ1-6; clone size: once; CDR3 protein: CATRIPQGGNSPLHF; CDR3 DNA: TGTGCCACCAGGATCCCACAGGGAGGGAATTCACCCCTCCACTTT
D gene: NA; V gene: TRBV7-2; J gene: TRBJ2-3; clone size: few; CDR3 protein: CASSLKARDTQYF; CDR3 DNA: TGTGCCAGCAGCTTAAAGGCTAGAGATACGCAGTATTTT
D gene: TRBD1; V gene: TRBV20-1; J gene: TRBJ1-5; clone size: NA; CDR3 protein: CSAAGTANQPQHF; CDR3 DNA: TGCAGTGCAGCCGGGACAGCGAATCAGCCCCAGCATTTT
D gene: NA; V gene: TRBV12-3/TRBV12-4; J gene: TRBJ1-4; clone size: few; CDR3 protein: CASSFWGTEKLFF; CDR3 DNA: TGTGCCAGCAGTTTCTGGGGGACTGAAAAACTGTTTTTT
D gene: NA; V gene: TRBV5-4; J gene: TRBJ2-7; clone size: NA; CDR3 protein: CASRRLSPGQGGYEQYF; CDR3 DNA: TGTGCCAGCAGGCGCCTTTCCCCGGGACAAGGAGGCTACGAGCAGTACTTC
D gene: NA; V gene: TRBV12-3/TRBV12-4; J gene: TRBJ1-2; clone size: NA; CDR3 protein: CASSLSGLVGYTF; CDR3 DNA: TGTGCCAGCAGTTTATCAGGGTTGGTTGGCTACACCTTC
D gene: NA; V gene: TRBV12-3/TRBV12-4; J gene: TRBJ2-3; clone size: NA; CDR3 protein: CASRSMGDTQYF; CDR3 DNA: TGTGCCAGCAGGTCCATGGGAGATACGCAGTATTTT
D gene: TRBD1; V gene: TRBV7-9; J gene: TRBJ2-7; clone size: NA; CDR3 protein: CASSLATGVFYEQYF; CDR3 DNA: TGTGCCAGCAGCTTGGCGACAGGGGTATTCTACGAGCAGTACTTC
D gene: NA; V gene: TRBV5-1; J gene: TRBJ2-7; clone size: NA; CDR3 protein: CASSRGWGTGEQYF; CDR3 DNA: TGCGCCAGCAGCCGGGGGTGGGGAACGGGCGAGCAGTACTTC
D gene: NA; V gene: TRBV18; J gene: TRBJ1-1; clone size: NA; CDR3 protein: CASSPAGPMNTEAFF; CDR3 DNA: TGTGCCAGCTCACCCGCAGGACCTATGAACACTGAAGCTTTCTTT
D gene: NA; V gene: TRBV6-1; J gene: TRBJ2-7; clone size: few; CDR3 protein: CASSPNIPLGEQYF; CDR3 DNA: TGTGCCAGCAGCCCAAACATCCCCCTGGGGGAGCAGTACTTC
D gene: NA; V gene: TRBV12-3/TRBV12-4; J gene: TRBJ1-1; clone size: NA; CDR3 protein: CASRLDSKEAFF; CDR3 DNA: TGTGCCAGCAGGTTAGACAGTAAAGAAGCTTTCTTT
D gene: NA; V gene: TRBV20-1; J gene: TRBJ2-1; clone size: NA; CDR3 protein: CSAGRPQNEQFF; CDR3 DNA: TGCAGTGCCGGGCGTCCCCAAAATGAGCAGTTCTTC
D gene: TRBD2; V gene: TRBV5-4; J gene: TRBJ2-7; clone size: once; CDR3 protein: CASSPGTSGRMGYEQYF; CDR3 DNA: TGTGCCAGCAGCCCTGGGACTAGCGGGAGGATGGGCTACGAGCAGTACTTC
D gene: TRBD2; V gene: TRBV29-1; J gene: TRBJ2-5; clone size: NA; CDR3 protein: CSAQEPGTSPGETQYF; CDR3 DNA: TGCAGCGCGCAGGAGCCCGGGACTAGCCCAGGAGAGACCCAGTACTTC
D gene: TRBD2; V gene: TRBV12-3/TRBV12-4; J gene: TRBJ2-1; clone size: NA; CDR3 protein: CASRRGLAEGIEQFF; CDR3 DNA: TGTGCCAGCAGGAGGGGACTAGCGGAGGGGATTGAGCAGTTCTTC
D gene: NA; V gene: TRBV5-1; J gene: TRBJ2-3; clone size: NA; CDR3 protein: CASSLLRSDTQYF; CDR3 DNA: TGCGCCAGCAGCTTGCTGCGATCGGATACGCAGTATTTT